This TCR beta chain emerged from a study of T cell responses to AZD1222 COVID-19 vaccine (dated by TCRdb to the early 2020s). Some background on the complete study: Because spike-specific TCR depth and breadth did not differ between the two schedules, AZD1222 recipients who got a second dose at roughly 4 weeks were pooled with those who got a second dose at roughly 12 weeks. Trial participants were enrolled by age into 18-55, 56-69 and 70-plus year subgroups, with about 150, 28 and 57 TCR-sequenced participants respectively. A total of 233 trial participants underwent TCR sequencing, of whom roughly 210 had received two doses of AZD1222 and some 25 had received two doses of the MenACWY control vaccine.

The CDR3 regions of human TCRbeta chains were analyzed by immunosequencing. The paper's data handling went like this. Repertoire TCRs were checked for matches against a reference library of SARS-CoV-2-specific TCRs that had been generated using the MIRA antigen-specificity platform. Breadth meant the fraction of unique TCRs that were SARS-CoV-2-associated, whereas depth meant the fraction of total T cells that were SARS-CoV-2-associated. Each spike-specific TCR was assigned to its reactive spike region and to a CD4 or CD8 class using the MIRA data. Log10-transformed breadth and depth values were compared by one-way ANOVA with Sidak's multiple comparisons tests. TCRdb holds this immuneACCESS table with in-frame rearrangements only. Some clones are missing; in checked studies, unresolved V genes explain under half, and the rest has no known cause. The V and J calls and the clone size are those of that table, but D and trimming were determined from the DNA. The sample has about 92,000 clones on record, 86% of them singletons. The top ten clonotypes cover about a tenth of the sample.

The sample's time point, from its label and the paper: baseline before first vaccination. Vaccinee samples were obtained from the UK trials COV001 and COV002, which included a single-blind randomized controlled phase 2/3 trial of AZD1222 (ChAdOx1 nCoV-19) in healthy adults. For TCRbeta chain sequencing, PBMC samples from trial participants were taken at day 0 and at day 28 after the second dose. The paper's findings and limits, for the study overall: Participants were mostly white British and included more females than males, and it was suggested by the authors that clonal diversity may have been underestimated. After two AZD1222 doses, both the breadth and the depth of spike-specific TCRs were significantly higher than at day 0 and than in MenACWY recipients. Nearly half of unique spike-specific TCRs reportedly recognized epitopes outside regions mutated in the B.1.351 and B.1.1.7 variants. Vaccine-associated CD4 TCRs spanned the whole spike protein, with dominant responses in regions 160-218 and 743-854. Conclusions about previously exposed vaccinees were limited because only 5 or 6 AZD1222 recipients were SARS-CoV-2 seropositive at baseline. The 56-69-year group was small, and its depth increase did not reach significance, likely because of low power. Because no samples from the day 14 peak response were available, repertoires could be characterized only after the peak T cell response.

There are 14 amino acids in the CDR3, from cysteine to phenylalanine inclusive. Here the CDR3 DNA is all that survives: 42 bases in frame from base 1. The V end loses 4 bases and the J end loses 7 bases, and a stretch of 12 bases separates them. CDR1 and CDR2 are read off the germline V gene as SGHRS and YFSETQ. As to this clone: Its antigen remains unidentified. Per-nucleotide qualities are absent, and no much larger clonotype sits a single base away.

The input for sequencing was peripheral blood, taken on day 0 of AZD1222 vaccination. The receptor comes from an adult in good health. The V gene is TRBV5-1 and the J gene is TRBJ1-6; no D gene is confidently identified. The DNA sequence is given as TGCGCCAGCAGCGGTCGGGGAGGGAATTCACCCCTCCACTTT. Translation gives CASSGRGGNSPLHF.